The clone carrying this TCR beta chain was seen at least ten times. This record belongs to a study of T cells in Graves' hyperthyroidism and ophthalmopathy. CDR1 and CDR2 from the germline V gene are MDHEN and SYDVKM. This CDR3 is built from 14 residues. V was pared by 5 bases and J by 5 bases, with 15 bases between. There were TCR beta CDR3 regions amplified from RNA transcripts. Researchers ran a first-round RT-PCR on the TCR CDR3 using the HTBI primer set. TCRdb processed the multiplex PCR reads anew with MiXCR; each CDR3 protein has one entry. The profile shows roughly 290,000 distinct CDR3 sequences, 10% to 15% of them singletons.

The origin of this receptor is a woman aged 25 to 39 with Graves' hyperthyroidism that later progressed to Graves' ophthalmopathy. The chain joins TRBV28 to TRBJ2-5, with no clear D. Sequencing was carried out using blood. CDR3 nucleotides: TGTGCCAGCAGTCGGACGCCGCGGCAGGAGACCCAGTACTTC. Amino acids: CASSRTPRQETQYF.